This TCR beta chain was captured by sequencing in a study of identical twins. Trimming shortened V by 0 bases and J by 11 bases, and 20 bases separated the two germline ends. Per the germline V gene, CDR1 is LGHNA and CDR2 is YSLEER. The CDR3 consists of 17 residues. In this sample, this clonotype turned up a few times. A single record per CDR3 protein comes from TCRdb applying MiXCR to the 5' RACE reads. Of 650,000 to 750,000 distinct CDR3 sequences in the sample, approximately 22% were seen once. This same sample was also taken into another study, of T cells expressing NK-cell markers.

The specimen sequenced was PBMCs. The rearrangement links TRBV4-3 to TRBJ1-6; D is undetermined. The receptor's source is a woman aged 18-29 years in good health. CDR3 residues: CASSQDSFNWVMAPLHF. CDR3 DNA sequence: TGCGCCAGCAGCCAAGATTCGTTTAATTGGGTTATGGCACCCCTCCACTTT.